This TCR beta chain was profiled in a study of identical twins. TCRdb processed the 5' RACE reads anew with MiXCR; each CDR3 protein has one entry. The table includes 450,000 or so distinct CDR3 sequences, less than 25% detected once. A few counts support this clonotype. V lost 3 bases, J lost 4 bases, and 22 bases lay in between. Germline V gene data show CDR1 as SEHNR and CDR2 as FQNEAQ (reference sequence). The CDR3 extends over 17 amino acids. The same data also contributed to another study, on T cells expressing NK-cell markers.

The V gene is TRBV7-9, the J gene TRBJ2-7; TRBD2 might be the D (6 bases). The sample comprised CD4+ T cells sorted from blood. The TCR originated in a young woman in good health. The CDR3: CASSLVAGLDPNYEQYF. CDR3 DNA: TGTGCCAGCAGCTTGGTTGCGGGGCTGGATCCAAATTACGAGCAGTACTTC. Using reference TRBV7-9 and TRBJ2-7 for the parts outside the CDR3, the full variable domain is DTGVSQNPRHKITKRGQNVTFRCDPISEHNRLYWYRQTLGQGPEFLTYFQNEAQLEKSRLLSDRFSAERPKGSFSTLEIQRTEQGDSAMYLCASSLVAGLDPNYEQYFGPGTRLTVT.